The entry below describes one T cell receptor beta chain. Its target is not known. The CDR3 contains 14 residues. This sample was taken from a study of OX40 agonist ivuxolimab in advanced cancers. At the level of the study: In this cohort, patients received ivuxolimab, an agonistic anti-OX40 (CD134) antibody. Study findings and constraints: On average, a greater number of expanded clones characterised CD8+ T cells relative to CD4+. It was not determined which antigens were specifically recognized by the peripheral T cells that had undergone clonal expansion.

Libraries were prepared by immunoSEQ multiplex PCR; TCRdb keeps only in-frame clonotypes and omits some of them. The sample shows around 70,000 clones, 80% to 85% of them seen only once. V usage is TRBV21-1 and J usage is TRBJ1-5. TRBV21-1 is tagged as a pseudogene. The sample in question was CD4+ or CD8+ T cells sorted from blood, obtained in a trial of the OX40 agonist ivuxolimab. This TCR was recovered from an adult with an advanced solid tumor such as melanoma, head and neck, liver or kidney cancer. The CDR3 protein is CASQNVKRGQPQHF. Written as DNA, the CDR3 is TGTGCCAGCCAGAACGTGAAACGGGGTCAGCCCCAGCATTTT.